This entry is about one T cell receptor (beta chain). Antigen: not known. This table comes from immunoSEQ multiplex PCR, and its TCRdb copy is limited to in-frame clones, with some not included. Of roughly 75,000 clones listed, 91% are singletons. This sample is drawn from a study of graft-versus-host responses after intestinal transplantation. Overall study context: Recipients underwent multivisceral, liver-intestinal, or isolated intestinal transplants. Findings and limits, study-wide: Marrow from the recipient contained GvH clones, some of which had appeared first in ileum or blood.

V lost 4 bases and J lost 0, with 15 bases in between. Germline V lookup: CDR1 SGHRS, CDR2 YFSETQ. The CDR3 consists of 16 residues. The clonotype originates from a human donor who received an intestinal transplant. The material sequenced was unstimulated CD4+ T cells sorted from spleen or lymph node cells, taken before intestinal transplant. The chain combines TRBV5-1 with TRBJ2-3; D gene unclear. In DNA form, the CDR3 reads TGCGCCAGCAGCGACGCGGCACCCTCCAGCACAGATACGCAGTATTTT. Its protein product is CASSDAAPSSTDTQYF. Full variable domain (remainder filled in from reference TRBV5-1 and TRBJ2-3): KAGVTQTPRYLIKTRGQQVTLSCSPISGHRSVSWYQQTPGQGLQFLFEYFSETQRNKGNFPGRFSGRQFSNSRSEMNVSTLELGDSALYLCASSDAAPSSTDTQYFGPGTRLTVL.